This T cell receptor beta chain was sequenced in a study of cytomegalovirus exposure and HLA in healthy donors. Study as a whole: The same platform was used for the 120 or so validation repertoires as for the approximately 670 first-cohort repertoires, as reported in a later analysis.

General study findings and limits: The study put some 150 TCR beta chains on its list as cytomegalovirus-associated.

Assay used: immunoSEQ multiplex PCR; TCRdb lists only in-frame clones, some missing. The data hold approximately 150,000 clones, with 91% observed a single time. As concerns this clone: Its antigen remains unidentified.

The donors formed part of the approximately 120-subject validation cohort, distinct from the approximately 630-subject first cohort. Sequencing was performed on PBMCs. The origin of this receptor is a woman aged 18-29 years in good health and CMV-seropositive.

The CDR3 DNA reads TGTGCCAGCAGCGTAGGTGGGACAGCAGATGGCTACACCTTC. Protein sequence: CASSVGGTADGYTF. The chain couples TRBV9 to TRBJ1-2; 7 nucleotides align to TRBD1. J was trimmed by 6 bases and V by 0 bases; bases with no gene match: 5. The CDR3 loop spans 14 amino acids. The germline gives CDR1 SGDLS, CDR2 YYNGEE.